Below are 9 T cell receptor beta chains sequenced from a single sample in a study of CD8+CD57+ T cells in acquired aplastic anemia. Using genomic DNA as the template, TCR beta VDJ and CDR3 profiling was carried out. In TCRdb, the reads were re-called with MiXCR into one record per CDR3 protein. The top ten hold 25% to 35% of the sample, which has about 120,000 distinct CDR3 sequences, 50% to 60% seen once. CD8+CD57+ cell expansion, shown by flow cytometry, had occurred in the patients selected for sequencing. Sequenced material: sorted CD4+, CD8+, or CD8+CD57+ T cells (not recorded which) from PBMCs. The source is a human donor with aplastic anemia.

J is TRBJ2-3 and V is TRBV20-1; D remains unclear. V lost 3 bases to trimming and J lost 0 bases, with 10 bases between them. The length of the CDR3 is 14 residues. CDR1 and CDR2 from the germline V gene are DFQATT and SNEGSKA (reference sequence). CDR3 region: CSASGVRSTDTQYF. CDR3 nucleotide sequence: TGCAGTGCTAGTGGTGTGAGAAGCACAGATACGCAGTATTTT.

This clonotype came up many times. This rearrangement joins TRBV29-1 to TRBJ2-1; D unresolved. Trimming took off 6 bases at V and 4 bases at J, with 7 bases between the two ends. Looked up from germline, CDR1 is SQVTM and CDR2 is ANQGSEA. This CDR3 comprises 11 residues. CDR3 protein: CSVMKYNEQFF. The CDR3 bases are TGCAGCGTCATGAAATACAATGAGCAGTTCTTC.

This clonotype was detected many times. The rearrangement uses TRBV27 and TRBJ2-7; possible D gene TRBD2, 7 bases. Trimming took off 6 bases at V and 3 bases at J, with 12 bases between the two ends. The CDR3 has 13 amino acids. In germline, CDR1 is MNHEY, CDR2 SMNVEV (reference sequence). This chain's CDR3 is CASSGGPHYEQYF. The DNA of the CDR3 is TGTGCCAGCAGCGGGGGGCCTCACTACGAGCAGTACTTC.

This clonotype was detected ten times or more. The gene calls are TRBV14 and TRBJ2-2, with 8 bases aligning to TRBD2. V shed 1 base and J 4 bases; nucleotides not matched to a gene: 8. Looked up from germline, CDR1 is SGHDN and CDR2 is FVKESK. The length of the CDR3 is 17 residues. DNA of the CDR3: TGTGCCAGCAGCCAAGTGACGGGAGGGCCGAGCACCGGGGAGCTGTTTTTT. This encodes CASSQVTGGPSTGELFF.

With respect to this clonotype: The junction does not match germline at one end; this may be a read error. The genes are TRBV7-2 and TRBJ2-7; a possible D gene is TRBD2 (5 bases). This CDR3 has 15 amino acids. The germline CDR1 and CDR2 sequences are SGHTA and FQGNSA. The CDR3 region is CASSIAATGSYEQYF. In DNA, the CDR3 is TGTGCCAGCAGCATAGCAGCGACGGGGTCCTACGAGCAGTACTTC. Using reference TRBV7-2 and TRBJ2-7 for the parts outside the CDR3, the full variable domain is GAGVSQSPSNKVTEKGKDVELRCDPISGHTALYWYRQSLGQGLEFLIYFQGNSAPDKSGLPSDRFSAERTGGSVSTLTIQRTQQEDSAVYLCASSIAATGSYEQYFGPGTRLTVT.

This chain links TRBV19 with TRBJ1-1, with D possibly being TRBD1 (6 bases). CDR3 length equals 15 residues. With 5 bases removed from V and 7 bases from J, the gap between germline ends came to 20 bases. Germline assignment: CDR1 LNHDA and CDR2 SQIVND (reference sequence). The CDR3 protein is CASSPPGRGMGEAFF. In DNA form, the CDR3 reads TGTGCCAGTAGTCCCCCAGGCAGGGGAATGGGTGAAGCTTTCTTT.

The CDR3 nucleotides read TGTGCCAGTAGTATGAAAGGGCCCCCTAACAGTGAGCAGTTCTTC. Translated: CASSMKGPPNSEQFF. The chain uses TRBV19 and TRBJ2-1; D not certain. Trimming took 3 bases from V and 9 from J, leaving 18 bases between them. The germline gives CDR1 LNHDA, CDR2 SQIVND (reference sequence). The CDR3 is 15 residues long.

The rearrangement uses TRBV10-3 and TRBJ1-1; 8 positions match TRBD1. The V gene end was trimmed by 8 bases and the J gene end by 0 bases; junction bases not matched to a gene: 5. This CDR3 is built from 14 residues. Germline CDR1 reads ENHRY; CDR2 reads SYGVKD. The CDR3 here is CAIGTGDLNTEAFF. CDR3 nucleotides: TGTGCCATCGGGACAGGTGACTTGAACACTGAAGCTTTCTTT.

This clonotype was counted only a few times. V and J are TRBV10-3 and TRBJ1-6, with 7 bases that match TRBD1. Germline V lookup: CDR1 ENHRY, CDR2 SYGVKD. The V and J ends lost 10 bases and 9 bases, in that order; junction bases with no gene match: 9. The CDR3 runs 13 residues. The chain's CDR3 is CASRGKQISPLHF. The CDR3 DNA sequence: TGTGCCAGCAGGGGGAAACAAATTTCACCCCTCCACTTT.